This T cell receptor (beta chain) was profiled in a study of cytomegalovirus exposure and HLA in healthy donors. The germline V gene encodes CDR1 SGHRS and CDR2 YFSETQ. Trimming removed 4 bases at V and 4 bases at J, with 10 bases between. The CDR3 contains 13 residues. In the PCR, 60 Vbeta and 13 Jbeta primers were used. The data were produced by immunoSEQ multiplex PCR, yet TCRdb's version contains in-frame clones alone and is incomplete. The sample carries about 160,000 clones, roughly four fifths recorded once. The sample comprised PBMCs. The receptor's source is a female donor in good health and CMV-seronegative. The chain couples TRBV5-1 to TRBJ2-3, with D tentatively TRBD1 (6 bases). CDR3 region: CASSLQGADTQYF. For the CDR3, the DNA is TGCGCCAGCAGCCTACAGGGTGCAGATACGCAGTATTTT.